This T cell receptor (beta chain) was observed in a study of blood T cell repertoires in COVID-19. Study-level background: The cDNA or gDNA used as material had been derived from T cells, B-cell-depleted T cells, or PBMCs.

The CDR3 covers 15 residues. V was clipped by 2 bases and J by 4 bases; unmatched bases: 4. CDR1 and CDR2 (germline): LNHNV, YYDKDF (reference sequence). Original analysis: How many nucleated cells were present was estimated from reference gene primer amplification. Only in-frame clones appear in the TCRdb table, and some are missing; sequencing was by immunoSEQ multiplex PCR. The DNA was the basis for D and trimming; V, J and clone size are from that table. The sample has approximately 170,000 clones, around 81% seen once. This sequence joins TRBV15 and TRBJ1-1; 10 bases line up with TRBD1. This receptor was identified in a man in his sixties or seventies who had recovered from COVID-19. Input material: peripheral blood. CDR3 in amino acids: CATSRRTGGVTEAFF. The CDR3 region has the DNA TGTGCCACCAGCAGACGGACAGGGGGAGTCACTGAAGCTTTCTTT.